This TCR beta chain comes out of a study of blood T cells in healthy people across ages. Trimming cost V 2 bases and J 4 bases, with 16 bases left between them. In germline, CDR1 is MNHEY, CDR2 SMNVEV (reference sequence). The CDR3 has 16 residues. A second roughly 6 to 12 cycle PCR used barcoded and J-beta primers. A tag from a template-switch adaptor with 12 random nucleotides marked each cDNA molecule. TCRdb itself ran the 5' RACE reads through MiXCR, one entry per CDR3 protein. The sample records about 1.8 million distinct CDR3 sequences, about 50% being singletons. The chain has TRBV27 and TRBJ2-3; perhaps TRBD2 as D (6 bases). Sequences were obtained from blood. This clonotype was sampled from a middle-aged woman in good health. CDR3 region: CASSLRGTQRADTQYF. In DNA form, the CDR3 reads TGTGCCAGCAGTTTACGAGGGACTCAGAGAGCAGATACGCAGTATTTT.